This T cell receptor beta chain was found in a study of blood T cell repertoires in COVID-19. Study overall: Samples representing acute and convalescent COVID-19 were sourced from the United States, Italy and Spain. From T cells, B-cell-depleted T cells, or PBMCs came the material, which was cDNA or gDNA.

Original handling: It was from reference gene primer amplification that nucleated cell counts were estimated. Repertoires were generated with immunoSEQ multiplex PCR, while TCRdb's copy carries only in-frame clones and drops some. V and J calls and clone size follow that table, whereas D and trimming were derived from the DNA. The profile shows some 210,000 clones, approximately 82% of them singletons. Germline CDR1 and CDR2: MNHEY and SVGAGI. This CDR3 is 14 amino acids long. The V gene end was trimmed by 6 bases and the J gene end by 6 bases; junction bases not matched to a gene: 6. The clonotype comes from a woman in her thirties or forties with acute or convalescent COVID-19. V usage is TRBV6-5 and J usage is TRBJ2-1; 9 bases are a match to TRBD2. Specimen: peripheral blood. CDR3 residues: CASRASGVLNEQFF. The CDR3 bases are TGTGCCAGCAGGGCTAGCGGGGTCCTCAATGAGCAGTTCTTC.